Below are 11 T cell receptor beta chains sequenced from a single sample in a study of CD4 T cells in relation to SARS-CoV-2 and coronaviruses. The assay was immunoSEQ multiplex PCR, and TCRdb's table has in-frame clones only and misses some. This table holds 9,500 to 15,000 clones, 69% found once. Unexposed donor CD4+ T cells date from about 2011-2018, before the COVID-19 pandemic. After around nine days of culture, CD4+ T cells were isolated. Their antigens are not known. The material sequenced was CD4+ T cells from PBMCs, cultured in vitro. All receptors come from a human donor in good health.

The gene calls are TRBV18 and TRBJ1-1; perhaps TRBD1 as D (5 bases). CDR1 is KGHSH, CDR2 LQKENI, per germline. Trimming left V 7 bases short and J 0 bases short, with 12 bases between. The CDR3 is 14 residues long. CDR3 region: CASYRDRMNTEAFF. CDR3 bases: TGTGCCAGCTACCGGGACCGAATGAACACTGAAGCTTTCTTT.

CDR3 sequence reads: CASSPRQETQYF. The CDR3 DNA is TGTGCCAGCTCACCACGCCAAGAGACCCAGTACTTC. The J gene is TRBJ2-5, the V gene TRBV18; no reliable D call. V lost 1 base and J lost 1, with 1 base in between. Germline V CDR1 and CDR2: KGHSH, LQKENI. The CDR3 contains 12 residues.

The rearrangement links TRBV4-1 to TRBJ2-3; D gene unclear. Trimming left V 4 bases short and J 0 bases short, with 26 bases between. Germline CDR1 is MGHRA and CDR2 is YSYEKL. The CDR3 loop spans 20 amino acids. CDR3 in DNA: TGCGCCAGCAGCCGTCCCGGCGGCAGATCCCAAATAACTAGCACAGATACGCAGTATTTT. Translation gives CASSRPGGRSQITSTDTQYF.

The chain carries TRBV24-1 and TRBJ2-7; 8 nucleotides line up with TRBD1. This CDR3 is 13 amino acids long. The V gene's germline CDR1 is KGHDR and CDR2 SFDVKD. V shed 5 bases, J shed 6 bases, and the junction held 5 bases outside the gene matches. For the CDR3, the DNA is TGTGCCACCAGTGGCGGACAGGGCGTCGAGCAGTACTTC. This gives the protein CATSGGQGVEQYF.

CDR3 DNA: TGCGCCAGCAGTGACTCCACCCGGGGGGCGCGCACTGAAGCTTTCTTT. Its translation is CASSDSTRGARTEAFF. This chain joins TRBV10-1 and TRBJ1-1; perhaps TRBD1 as D (6 bases). V was cut by 3 bases and J by 4 bases, with 18 bases left in between. In germline, CDR1 is WNHNN, CDR2 SYGVQD (reference sequence). The CDR3 consists of 16 residues.

The CDR3 is CAWSVSNTQQFF. DNA of the CDR3: TGTGCCTGGAGTGTCTCGAACACCCAGCAGTTCTTC. V usage is TRBV30 and J usage is TRBJ2-1; D gene uncertain. The CDR3 consists of 12 residues. Germline CDR1 GTSNPN, CDR2 SVGIG (reference sequence). Trimming removed 0 bases from V and 11 bases from J, with 11 bases in between.

CDR3 sequence (DNA): TGTGCCTGGAGTACCCAGAGCTCTGGAAACACCATATATTTT. Residues: CAWSTQSSGNTIYF. The chain combines TRBV30 with TRBJ1-3; D remains ambiguous. In germline, CDR1 is GTSNPN, CDR2 SVGIG (reference sequence). Trimming took off 2 bases at V and 0 bases at J, with 8 bases between the two ends. This CDR3 is 14 amino acids long.

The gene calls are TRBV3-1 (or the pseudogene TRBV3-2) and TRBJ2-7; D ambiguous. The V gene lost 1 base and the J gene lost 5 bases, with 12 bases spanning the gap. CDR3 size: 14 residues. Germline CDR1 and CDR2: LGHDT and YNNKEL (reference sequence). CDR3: CASSQASQSHEQYF. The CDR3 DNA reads TGTGCCAGCAGCCAAGCATCACAGTCCCACGAGCAGTACTTC.

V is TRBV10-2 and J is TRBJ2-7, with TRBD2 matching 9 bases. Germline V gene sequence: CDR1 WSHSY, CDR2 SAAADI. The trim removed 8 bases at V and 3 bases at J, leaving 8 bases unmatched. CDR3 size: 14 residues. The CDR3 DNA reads TGCGCCAGCGGGACGGGACTAGCTCACTACGAGCAGTACTTC. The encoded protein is CASGTGLAHYEQYF.

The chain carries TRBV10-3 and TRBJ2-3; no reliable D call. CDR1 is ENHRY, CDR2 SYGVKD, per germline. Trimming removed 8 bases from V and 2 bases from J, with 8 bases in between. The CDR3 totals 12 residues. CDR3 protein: CAISTITDTQYF. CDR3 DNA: TGTGCCATCTCGACCATCACAGATACGCAGTATTTT.

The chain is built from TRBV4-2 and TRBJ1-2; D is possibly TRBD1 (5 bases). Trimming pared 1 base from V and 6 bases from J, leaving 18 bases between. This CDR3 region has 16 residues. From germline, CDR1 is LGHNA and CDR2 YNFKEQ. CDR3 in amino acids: CASSQASAGLLNGYTF. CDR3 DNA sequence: TGTGCCAGCAGCCAAGCGTCGGCAGGGTTGCTTAATGGCTACACCTTC.